Listed below are T cell receptor beta chains from one sample, sequenced in a study of CD4+ T cells in melanoma. The assay was immunoSEQ multiplex PCR, and TCRdb's table has in-frame clones only and misses some. The sample consists of fewer than 150,000 clones, 85% to 95% of them appearing once. These receptors were collected from a human donor with melanoma. The CDR3 runs from the conserved cysteine through the conserved F or W. D genes are given only for firm matches. Expanded clones are given a class, and other clones once, few, many or no size at all.

. TRBJ2-1 13 . TRBV6-1 CASTFDGHNEQFF TGTGCCAGCACCTTTGACGGGCACAATGAGCAGTTCTTC
. TRBJ2-7 16 . TRBV6-1 CASSEWSVGNIYEQYF TGTGCCAGCAGTGAATGGTCCGTAGGAAACATCTACGAGCAGTACTTC
. TRBJ1-5 17 . TRBV5-1 CASSPDPGRTGGQPQHF TGCGCCAGCAGCCCGGACCCGGGACGGACGGGGGGTCAGCCCCAGCATTTT
TRBD1 TRBJ1-5 14 . TRBV18 CASSPTGLDQPQHF TGTGCCAGCTCACCGACAGGGCTTGATCAGCCCCAGCATTTT
TRBD1 TRBJ1-6 16 . TRBV6-5 CASSYSSGTGNSPLHF TGTGCCAGCAGTTACTCGAGTGGGACAGGGAATTCACCCCTCCACTTT
. TRBJ2-5 15 . TRBV4-1 CASSQEGGAGETQYF TGCGCCAGCAGCCAAGAGGGGGGGGCCGGGGAGACCCAGTACTTC
TRBD1 TRBJ2-7 14 . TRBV7-2 CASSRDRGSREQYF TGTGCCAGCAGCCGTGACAGGGGGAGTCGCGAGCAGTACTTC
TRBD2 TRBJ2-5 15 few TRBV5-1 CASSTLAGGQETQYF TGCGCCAGCAGCACTCTAGCGGGGGGCCAAGAGACCCAGTACTTC
. TRBJ1-2 13 . TRBV5-1 CASSLQTDYGYTF TGCGCCAGCAGCTTGCAGACAGACTATGGCTACACCTTC
TRBD1 TRBJ1-2 14 . TRBV27 CASRGTGNNYGYTF TGTGCCAGCAGGGGGACAGGGAATAACTATGGCTACACCTTC
TRBD1 TRBJ2-4 16 . TRBV13 CASSPPGTGVKNIQYF TGTGCCAGCAGCCCCCCCGGGACAGGGGTCAAAAACATTCAGTACTTC
TRBD1 TRBJ1-5 15 . TRBV5-1 CASSLGDSTNQPQHF TGCGCCAGCAGCTTGGGGGACAGTACAAATCAGCCCCAGCATTTT
TRBD1 TRBJ2-3 14 . TRBV5-1 CASRGTVSTDTQYF TGCGCCAGCAGGGGGACAGTAAGCACAGATACGCAGTATTTT
. TRBJ2-5 13 . TRBV2 CASRGTGTETQYF TGTGCCAGCAGGGGGACGGGTACAGAGACCCAGTACTTC
. TRBJ1-1 14 . TRBV6-6 CASSFSAPNTEAFF TGTGCCAGCAGTTTCTCGGCCCCGAACACTGAAGCTTTCTTT
. TRBJ1-1 14 . TRBV7-9 CASSLAPGNTEAFF TGTGCCAGCAGCTTAGCCCCCGGGAACACTGAAGCTTTCTTT
. TRBJ2-3 14 once TRBV7-9 CASSSIRLPDTQYF TGTGCCAGCAGCTCCATCCGGCTGCCAGATACGCAGTATTTT
. TRBJ1-3 14 few TRBV11-2 CASSSITSGNTIYF TGTGCCAGCAGCTCTATTACCTCTGGAAACACCATATATTTT
. TRBJ2-5 13 few TRBV5-5 CASSLREQETQYF TGTGCCAGCAGCTTGAGGGAACAAGAGACCCAGTACTTC
. TRBJ1-1 12 . TRBV7-9 CASSLEAGRAFF TGTGCCAGCAGCTTAGAAGCAGGGCGGGCTTTCTTT
TRBD1 TRBJ2-5 16 . TRBV5-1 CASSLGGTGDQETQYF TGCGCCAGCAGCTTGGGTGGGACAGGGGACCAAGAGACCCAGTACTTC
TRBD1 TRBJ1-4 14 . TRBV5-1 CASSLDRDYEKLFF TGCGCCAGCAGCCTCGACAGGGATTATGAAAAACTGTTTTTT
TRBD1 TRBJ1-1 18 . TRBV2 CASSGNPGTGGMNTEAFF TGTGCCAGCAGTGGGAACCCCGGGACAGGGGGCATGAACACTGAAGCTTTCTTT
. TRBJ1-1 14 . TRBV6-5 CASRTQQGRTEAFF TGTGCCAGCAGAACCCAACAGGGACGCACTGAAGCTTTCTTT
. TRBJ2-3 18 . TRBV2 CASRPHVKTGGAADTQYF TGTGCCAGCAGGCCCCATGTTAAGACGGGGGGCGCGGCAGATACGCAGTATTTT
. TRBJ2-5 15 . TRBV4-1 CASSHQTGDQETQYF TGCGCCAGCAGCCATCAGACCGGGGACCAAGAGACCCAGTACTTC
TRBD1 TRBJ2-5 16 . TRBV5-8 CASSVHSGTAKETQYF TGTGCCAGCAGCGTACACTCCGGGACAGCGAAAGAGACCCAGTACTTC
. TRBJ2-2 13 . TRBV5-1 CASSDGNTGELFF TGCGCCAGCAGCGACGGGAACACCGGGGAGCTGTTTTTT
. TRBJ2-1 16 . TRBV9 CASSVAPGEGIYEQFF TGTGCCAGCAGCGTAGCTCCTGGCGAGGGGATCTATGAGCAGTTCTTC
. TRBJ2-1 14 . TRBV2 CASIETPGHNEQFF TGTGCCAGCATCGAGACCCCCGGACACAATGAGCAGTTCTTC
. TRBJ1-4 17 . TRBV7-9 CASSSIFRGVTNEKLFF TGTGCCAGCAGCTCGATATTTCGGGGGGTGACTAATGAAAAACTGTTTTTT
. TRBJ1-1 15 . TRBV7-9 CASSFQTGLNTEAFF TGTGCCAGCAGCTTTCAGACAGGACTGAACACTGAAGCTTTCTTT
TRBD1 TRBJ1-1 13 . TRBV7-3 CASSRQGNTEAFF TGTGCCAGCAGCCGACAGGGGAACACTGAAGCTTTCTTT
TRBD2 TRBJ2-1 14 . TRBV7-9 CASSLRGESNEQFF TGTGCCAGCAGCTTACGGGGGGAAAGCAATGAGCAGTTCTTC
. TRBJ1-2 18 . TRBV21-1 CASSKPGRRKEANYGYTF TGTGCCAGCAGCAAGCCGGGACGGAGGAAAGAAGCTAACTATGGCTACACCTTC
TRBD1 TRBJ1-4 15 . TRBV5-1 CASSQGQPTNEKLFF TGCGCCAGCAGCCAGGGACAGCCAACTAATGAAAAACTGTTTTTT
. TRBJ2-3 15 . TRBV5-1 CASKGAGESTDTQYF TGCGCCAGCAAGGGGGCGGGGGAGAGCACAGATACGCAGTATTTT
. TRBJ1-2 14 . TRBV6-5 CASSYDRSNYGYTF TGTGCCAGCAGTTACGACAGGAGTAACTATGGCTACACCTTC
TRBD2 TRBJ2-1 14 . TRBV29-1 CSENSGGAGNEQFF TGCAGCGAAAATAGCGGGGGGGCCGGGAATGAGCAGTTCTTC
TRBD1 TRBJ2-7 14 . TRBV6-1 CASSAAGGNYEQYF TGTGCCAGCAGTGCGGCAGGGGGCAACTACGAGCAGTACTTC
TRBD2 TRBJ2-1 18 . TRBV7-9 CASSPYRAGGPSYNEQFF TGTGCCAGCAGCCCCTATCGGGCGGGGGGGCCCTCCTACAATGAGCAGTTCTTC
TRBD1 TRBJ2-2 15 . TRBV5-8 CASSSGQGYTGELFF TGTGCCAGCAGCTCGGGACAGGGGTACACCGGGGAGCTGTTTTTT
. TRBJ1-1 13 . TRBV19 CASRSRANTEAFF TGTGCCAGTAGGAGCCGGGCGAACACTGAAGCTTTCTTT
. TRBJ1-6 12 . TRBV2 CASSVSDSPLHF TGTGCCAGCAGTGTCAGCGATTCACCCCTCCACTTT
TRBD1 TRBJ2-2 17 once TRBV19 CASKGRGGQGDTGELFF TGTGCCAGTAAGGGACGGGGGGGACAGGGGGACACCGGGGAGCTGTTTTTT
TRBD1 TRBJ1-5 15 . TRBV19 CASNGRGGGTQPQHF TGTGCCAGCAATGGGAGAGGGGGCGGAACTCAGCCCCAGCATTTT
. TRBJ2-7 13 . TRBV7-6 CASSLARGLGQYF TGTGCCAGCAGCTTAGCGCGAGGGCTCGGGCAGTACTTC
. TRBJ2-7 14 . TRBV11-2 CASSLGLAKVEQYF TGTGCCAGCAGCTTGGGCCTGGCGAAAGTCGAGCAGTACTTC
. TRBJ2-3 13 . TRBV5-1 CASSLGGTDTQYF TGCGCCAGCAGCTTGGGTGGCACAGATACGCAGTATTTT
. TRBJ1-5 15 . TRBV19 CASSILGQGAQPQHF TGTGCCAGTAGTATCCTTGGGCAGGGAGCCCAGCCCCAGCATTTT